The sequence of this T cell receptor beta chain was determined in a study of shared T cell receptors in the human thymus. Profiled with immunoSEQ multiplex PCR; TCRdb holds only in-frame clones, not every one. Here the sample spans 700,000 or so clones, 75% to 90% being singletons. This clone was found once. J gave up 3 bases and V 4 bases, and 5 bases lay outside the gene matches. This CDR3 has 15 amino acids. Germline CDR1 reads KGHSY; CDR2 reads FQNENV. The sample was also linked to a second study, of human thymus T cells. This second study notes: Thymic material originated from resections removed in the course of corrective heart surgery. As related research reported, thymic repertoires overlapped highly among unrelated individuals.

The chain combines TRBV16 with TRBJ1-5, with TRBD1 matching over 8 bases. The sample consisted of thymocytes. The receptor comes from a girl younger than two with a congenital heart defect. CDR3 protein: CASSPRGQDNQPQHF. In DNA, the CDR3 is TGTGCCAGCAGCCCCCGGGGACAGGACAATCAGCCCCAGCATTTT.